This T cell receptor (beta chain) derives from a study of graft-versus-host responses after intestinal transplantation. Study as a whole: Every recipient underwent anti-thymocyte globulin induction, then tacrolimus and steroids for roughly 3 years. Study-wide results and limits: Some patients had graft-donor T cell macrochimerism. In their allografts, the ratios of graft-versus-host to host-versus-graft T cell clones were high.

Clones were sequenced by immunoSEQ multiplex PCR, and TCRdb holds only the in-frame ones, with some missing. The sample includes 40,000 or so clones, roughly four fifths seen only once; the top ten take 3.5%. In the case of this clone: The antigen is unknown.

Germline CDR1 LNHDA, CDR2 SQIVND (reference sequence). The CDR3 is 17 residues long. Trimming took 4 bases from V and 1 from J; bases not matched to a gene: 7. V usage is TRBV19 and J usage is TRBJ2-3, with 11 bases matching TRBD2. The receptor was derived from a human patient who received an intestinal transplant, so some T cells may come from the graft donor. The input for sequencing was PBMCs, taken about 160 weeks after transplant. Written as DNA, the CDR3 is TGTGCCAGTAGTACTATGTCTAGCGGGAGGCGCACAGATACGCAGTATTTT. This sequence encodes CASSTMSSGRRTDTQYF.